The TCR beta chain described here comes from a study of T cells in Graves' hyperthyroidism and ophthalmopathy. Study-level information: Specimen type is peripheral blood, collected at initial diagnosis prior to any treatment.

This CDR3 spans 16 amino acids. V lost 7 bases, J lost 4 bases, and 14 bases stayed unmatched. CDR1 is MNHNS, CDR2 SASEGT, per germline. A Clinical Activity Score of at least 3, a NOSPECS grade of at least 4 and a duration under 3 months were recorded in the ophthalmopathy patients. Regions amplified from RNA transcripts were the TCR beta CDR3 regions. HTBI primers were employed in a first-round RT-PCR of the TCR CDR3. TCRdb redid the calling of the multiplex PCR reads with MiXCR, one entry per CDR3 protein. Of 640,000 or so distinct CDR3 sequences in the sample, 13% to 15% were seen once. The table lists this clonotype with many counts.

The V and J genes are TRBV6-1 and TRBJ2-3, with TRBD2 matching over 7 bases. Sequenced sample: blood. This sequence originates from a woman aged 18-29 years with Graves' ophthalmopathy. CDR3 coding DNA: TGTGCCAGCACTTTAGGGAGGGTGGATGGCGCAGATACGCAGTATTTT. Translation gives CASTLGRVDGADTQYF.